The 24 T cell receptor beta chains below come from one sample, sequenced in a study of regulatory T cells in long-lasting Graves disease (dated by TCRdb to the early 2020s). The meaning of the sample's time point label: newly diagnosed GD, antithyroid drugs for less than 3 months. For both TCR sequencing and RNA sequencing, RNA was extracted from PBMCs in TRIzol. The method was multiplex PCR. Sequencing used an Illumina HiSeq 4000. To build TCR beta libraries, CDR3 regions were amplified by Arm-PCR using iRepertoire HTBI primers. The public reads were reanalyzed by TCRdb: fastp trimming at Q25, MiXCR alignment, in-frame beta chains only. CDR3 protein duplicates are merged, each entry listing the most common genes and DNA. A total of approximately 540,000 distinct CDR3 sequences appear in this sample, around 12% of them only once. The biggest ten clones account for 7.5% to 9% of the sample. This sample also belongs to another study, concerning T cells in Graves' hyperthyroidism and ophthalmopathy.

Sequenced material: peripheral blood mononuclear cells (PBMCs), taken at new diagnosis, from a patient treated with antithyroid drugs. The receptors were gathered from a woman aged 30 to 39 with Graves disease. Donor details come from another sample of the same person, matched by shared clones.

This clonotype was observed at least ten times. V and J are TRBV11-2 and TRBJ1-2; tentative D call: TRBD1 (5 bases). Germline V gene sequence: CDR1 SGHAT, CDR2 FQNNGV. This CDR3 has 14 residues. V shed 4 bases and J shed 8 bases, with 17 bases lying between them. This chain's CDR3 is CASSSPSGSRGYTF. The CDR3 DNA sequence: TGTGCCAGCAGCTCTCCCTCAGGGTCTCGGGGCTACACCTTC. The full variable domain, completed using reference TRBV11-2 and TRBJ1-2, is EAGVAQSPRYKIIEKRQSVAFWCNPISGHATLYWYQQILGQGPKLLIQFQNNGVVDDSQLPKDRFSAERLKGVDSTLKIQPAKLEDSAVYLCASSSPSGSRGYTFGSGTRLTVV.

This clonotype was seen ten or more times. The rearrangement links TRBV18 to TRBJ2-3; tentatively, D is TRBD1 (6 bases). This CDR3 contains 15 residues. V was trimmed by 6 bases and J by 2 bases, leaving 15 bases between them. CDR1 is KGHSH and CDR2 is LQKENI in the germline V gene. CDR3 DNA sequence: TGTGCCAGCTCCTCCACAGGGCAGATCACAGATACGCAGTATTTT. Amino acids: CASSSTGQITDTQYF.

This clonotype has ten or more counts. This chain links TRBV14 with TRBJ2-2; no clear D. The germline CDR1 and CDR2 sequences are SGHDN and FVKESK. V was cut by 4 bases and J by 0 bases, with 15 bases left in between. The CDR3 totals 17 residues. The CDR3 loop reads CASSPSRFLANTGELFF. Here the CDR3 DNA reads TGTGCCAGCAGCCCCTCTAGATTTTTGGCGAACACCGGGGAGCTGTTTTTT.

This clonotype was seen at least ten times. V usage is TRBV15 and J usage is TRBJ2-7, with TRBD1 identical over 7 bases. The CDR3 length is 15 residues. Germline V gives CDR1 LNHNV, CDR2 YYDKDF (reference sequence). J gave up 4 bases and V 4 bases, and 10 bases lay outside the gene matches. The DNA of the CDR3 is TGTGCCACCAGCATCCTTACAGGGGTTTCGTACGAGCAGTACTTC. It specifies CATSILTGVSYEQYF.

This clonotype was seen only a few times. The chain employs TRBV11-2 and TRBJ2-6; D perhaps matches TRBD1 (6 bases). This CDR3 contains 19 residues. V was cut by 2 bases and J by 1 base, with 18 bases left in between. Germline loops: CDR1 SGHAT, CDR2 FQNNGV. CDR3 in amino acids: CASSLRQVGIFSGANVLTF. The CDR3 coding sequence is TGTGCCAGCAGCTTACGACAGGTCGGCATCTTTTCTGGGGCCAACGTCCTGACTTTC.

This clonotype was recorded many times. The CDR3 sequence: CASSISWQSNTEAFF. CDR3 DNA sequence: TGTGCCAGTAGTATAAGTTGGCAATCGAACACTGAAGCTTTCTTT. The chain employs TRBV19 and TRBJ1-1; unclear D gene. V lost 2 bases to trimming and J lost 1 base, with 11 bases between them. The CDR3 runs 15 residues. CDR1 and CDR2 from the germline V gene are LNHDA and SQIVND (reference sequence). The whole variable domain, remainder taken from reference TRBV19 and TRBJ1-1, is DGGITQSPKYLFRKEGQNVTLSCEQNLNHDAMYWYRQDPGQGLRLIYYSQIVNDFQKGDIAEGYSVSREKKESFPLTVTSAQKNPTAFYLCASSISWQSNTEAFFGQGTRLTVV.

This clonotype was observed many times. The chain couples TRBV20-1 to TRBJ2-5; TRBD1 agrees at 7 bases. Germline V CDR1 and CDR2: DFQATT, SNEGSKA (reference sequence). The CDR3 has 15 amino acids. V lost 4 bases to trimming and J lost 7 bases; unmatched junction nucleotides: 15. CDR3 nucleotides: TGCAGTGCTAACGGACAGGCCGATTTCAGGGGGACCCAGTACTTC. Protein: CSANGQADFRGTQYF.

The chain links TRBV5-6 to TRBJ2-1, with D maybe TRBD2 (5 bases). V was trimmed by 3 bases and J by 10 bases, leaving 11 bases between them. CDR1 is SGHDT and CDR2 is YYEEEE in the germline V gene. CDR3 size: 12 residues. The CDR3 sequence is CASSSPLAEQFF. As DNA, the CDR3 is TGTGCCAGCAGCTCACCCTTAGCGGAGCAGTTCTTC.

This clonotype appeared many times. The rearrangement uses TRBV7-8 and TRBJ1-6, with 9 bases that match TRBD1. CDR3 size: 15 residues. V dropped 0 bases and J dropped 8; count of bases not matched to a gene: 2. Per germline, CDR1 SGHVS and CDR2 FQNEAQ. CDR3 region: CASSLATGGDSPLHF. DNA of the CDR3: TGTGCCAGCAGCTTAGCGACAGGGGGTGATTCACCCCTCCACTTT.

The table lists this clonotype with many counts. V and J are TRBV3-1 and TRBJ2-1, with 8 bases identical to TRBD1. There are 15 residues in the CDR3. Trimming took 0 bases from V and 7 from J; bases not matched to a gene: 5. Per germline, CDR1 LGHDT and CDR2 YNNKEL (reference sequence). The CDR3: CASSQEKRQGNEQFF. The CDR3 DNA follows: TGTGCCAGCAGCCAAGAAAAGAGACAGGGGAATGAGCAGTTCTTC.

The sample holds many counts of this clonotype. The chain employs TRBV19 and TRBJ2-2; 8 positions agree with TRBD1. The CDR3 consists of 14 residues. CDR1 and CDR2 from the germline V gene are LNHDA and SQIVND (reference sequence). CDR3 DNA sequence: TGTGCGAGCACCGGGACAGGGAACACCGGGGAGCTGTTTTTT. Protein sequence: CASTGTGNTGELFF.

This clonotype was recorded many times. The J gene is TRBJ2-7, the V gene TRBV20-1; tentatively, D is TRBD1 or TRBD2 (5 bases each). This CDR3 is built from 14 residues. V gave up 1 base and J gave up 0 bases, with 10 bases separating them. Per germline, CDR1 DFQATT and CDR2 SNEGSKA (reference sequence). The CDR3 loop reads CSARVGRSSYEQYF. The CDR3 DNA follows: TGCAGTGCTAGAGTGGGACGGAGCTCCTACGAGCAGTACTTC.

The CDR3 DNA is TGTGCCACCCTGCCCGGGGGGGGGCCAACGAACACCGGGGAGCTGTTTTTT. Translation gives CATLPGGGPTNTGELFF. This chain uses TRBV7-9 with TRBJ2-2; TRBD2 aligns across 8 bases. The CDR3 sequence is 17 residues long. The germline CDR1 and CDR2 sequences are SEHNR and FQNEAQ (reference sequence). J was trimmed by 0 bases and V by 10 bases; bases with no gene match: 13. Complete variable domain (other parts from reference TRBV7-9 and TRBJ2-2): DTGVSQNPRHKITKRGQNVTFRCDPISEHNRLYWYRQTLGQGPEFLTYFQNEAQLEKSRLLSDRFSAERPKGSFSTLEIQRTEQGDSAMYLCATLPGGGPTNTGELFFGEGSRLTVL.

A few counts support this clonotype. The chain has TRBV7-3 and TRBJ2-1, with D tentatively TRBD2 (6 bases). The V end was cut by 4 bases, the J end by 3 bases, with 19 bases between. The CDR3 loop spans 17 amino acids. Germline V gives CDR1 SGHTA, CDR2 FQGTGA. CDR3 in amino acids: CASSSFGGTSYYNEQFF. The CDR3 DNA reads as TGTGCCAGCAGCTCGTTCGGCGGGACGAGTTACTACAATGAGCAGTTCTTC.

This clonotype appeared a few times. The CDR3 region is CASSDLRSGYTF. CDR3 nucleotides: TGTGCCAGCAGCGATTTACGGAGTGGCTACACCTTC. The chain joins TRBV3-1 to TRBJ1-2; no clear D. This CDR3 contains 12 residues. Between the trimmed V and J ends, which lost 5 bases and 7 bases, there was a span of 11 bases. The V gene's germline CDR1 is LGHDT and CDR2 YNNKEL (reference sequence). The full variable domain, its missing parts supplied by reference TRBV3-1 and TRBJ1-2, is DTAVSQTPKYLVTQMGNDKSIKCEQNLGHDTMYWYKQDSKKFLKIMFSYNNKELIINETVPNRFSPKSPDKAHLNLHINSLELGDSAVYFCASSDLRSGYTFGSGTRLTVV.

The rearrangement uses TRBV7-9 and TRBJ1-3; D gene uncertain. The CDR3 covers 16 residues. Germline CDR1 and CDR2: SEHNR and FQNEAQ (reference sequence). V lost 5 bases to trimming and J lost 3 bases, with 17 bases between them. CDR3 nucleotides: TGTGCCAGCAGCCGGAGAAGACCGGACCTTGGAAACACCATATATTTT. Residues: CASSRRRPDLGNTIYF. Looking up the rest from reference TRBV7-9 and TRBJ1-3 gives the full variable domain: DTGVSQNPRHKITKRGQNVTFRCDPISEHNRLYWYRQTLGQGPEFLTYFQNEAQLEKSRLLSDRFSAERPKGSFSTLEIQRTEQGDSAMYLCASSRRRPDLGNTIYFGEGSWLTVV.

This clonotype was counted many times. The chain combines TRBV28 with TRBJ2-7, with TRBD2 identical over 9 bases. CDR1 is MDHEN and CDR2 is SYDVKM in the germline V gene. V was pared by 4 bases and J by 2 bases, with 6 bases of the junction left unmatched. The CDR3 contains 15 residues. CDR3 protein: CASSSLAGHPYEQYF. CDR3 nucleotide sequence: TGTGCCAGCAGTTCTCTAGCGGGACACCCCTACGAGCAGTACTTC.

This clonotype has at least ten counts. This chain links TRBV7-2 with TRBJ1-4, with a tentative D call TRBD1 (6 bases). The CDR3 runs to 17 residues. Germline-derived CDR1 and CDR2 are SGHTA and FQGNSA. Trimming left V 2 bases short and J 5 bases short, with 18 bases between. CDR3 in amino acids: CASSLWPPGHFNEKLFF. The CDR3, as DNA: TGTGCCAGCAGCTTATGGCCACCGGGACACTTCAATGAAAAACTGTTTTTT. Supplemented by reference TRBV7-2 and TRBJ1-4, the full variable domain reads GAGVSQSPSNKVTEKGKDVELRCDPISGHTALYWYRQSLGQGLEFLIYFQGNSAPDKSGLPSDRFSAERTGGSVSTLTIQRTQQEDSAVYLCASSLWPPGHFNEKLFFGSGTQLSVL.

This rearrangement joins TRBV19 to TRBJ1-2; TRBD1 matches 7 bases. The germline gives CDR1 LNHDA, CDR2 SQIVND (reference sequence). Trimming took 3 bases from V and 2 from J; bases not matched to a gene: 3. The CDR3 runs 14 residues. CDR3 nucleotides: TGTGCCAGTAGTATCCAGGGGGGCAACTATGGCTACACCTTC. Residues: CASSIQGGNYGYTF.

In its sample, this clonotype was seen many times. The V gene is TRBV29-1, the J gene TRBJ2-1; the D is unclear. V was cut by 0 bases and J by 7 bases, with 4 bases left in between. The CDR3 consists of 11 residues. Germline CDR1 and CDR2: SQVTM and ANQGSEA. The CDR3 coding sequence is TGCAGCGTTGAAGATGGAAATGAGCAGTTCTTC. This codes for CSVEDGNEQFF.

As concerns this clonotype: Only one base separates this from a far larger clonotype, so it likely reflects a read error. CDR3 bases: TGTGCCAGCAGCCTGACCGCCCACCCCACAGATACGCAGTATTTT. Translating it yields CASSLTAHPTDTQYF. The genes are TRBV11-1 and TRBJ2-3, with D uncertain. CDR1 is SGHAT and CDR2 is FQDESV in the germline V gene (reference sequence). V lost 5 bases and J 2 bases, leaving 14 bases between the germline ends. This CDR3 is 15 amino acids long.

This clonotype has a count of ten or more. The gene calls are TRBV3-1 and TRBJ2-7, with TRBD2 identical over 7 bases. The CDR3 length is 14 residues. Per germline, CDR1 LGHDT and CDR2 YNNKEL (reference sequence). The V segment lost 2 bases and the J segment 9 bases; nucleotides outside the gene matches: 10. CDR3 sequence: CASSQREAAHGQYF. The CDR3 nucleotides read TGTGCCAGCAGCCAACGGGAGGCCGCCCACGGGCAGTACTTC.

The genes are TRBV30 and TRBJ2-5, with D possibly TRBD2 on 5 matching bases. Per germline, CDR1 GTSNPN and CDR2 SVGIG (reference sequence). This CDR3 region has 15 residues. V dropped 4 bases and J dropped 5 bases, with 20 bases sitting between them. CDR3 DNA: TGTGCCTGGAACTACCGGGGATTGGGATCGGAGACCCAGTACTTC. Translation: CAWNYRGLGSETQYF.

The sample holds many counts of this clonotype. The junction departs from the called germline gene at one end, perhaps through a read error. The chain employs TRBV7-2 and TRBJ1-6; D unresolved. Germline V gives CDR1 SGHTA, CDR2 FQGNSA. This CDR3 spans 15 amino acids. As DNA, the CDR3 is TGTGCCAGCAGTTTAGGCAGCTCCTATAATTCACCCCTCCACTTT. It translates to CASSLGSSYNSPLHF.